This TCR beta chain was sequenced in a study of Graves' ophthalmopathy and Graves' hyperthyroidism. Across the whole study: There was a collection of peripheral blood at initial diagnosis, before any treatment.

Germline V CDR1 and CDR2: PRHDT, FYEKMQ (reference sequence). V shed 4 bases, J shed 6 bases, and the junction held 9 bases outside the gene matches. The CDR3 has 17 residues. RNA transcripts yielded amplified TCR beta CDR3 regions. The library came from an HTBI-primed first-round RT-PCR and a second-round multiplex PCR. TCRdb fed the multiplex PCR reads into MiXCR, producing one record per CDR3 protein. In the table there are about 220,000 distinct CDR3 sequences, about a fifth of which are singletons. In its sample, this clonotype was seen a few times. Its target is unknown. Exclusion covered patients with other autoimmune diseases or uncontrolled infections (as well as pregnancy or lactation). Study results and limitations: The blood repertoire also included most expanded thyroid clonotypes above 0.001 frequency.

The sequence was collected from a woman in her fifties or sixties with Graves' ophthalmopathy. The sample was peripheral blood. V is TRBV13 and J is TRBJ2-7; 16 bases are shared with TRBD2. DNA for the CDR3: TGTGCCAGCAGCTCCAGAGGGACTAGCGGGAGGGGGTTCGAGCAGTACTTC. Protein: CASSSRGTSGRGFEQYF. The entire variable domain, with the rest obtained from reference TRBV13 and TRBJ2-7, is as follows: AAGVIQSPRHLIKEKRETATLKCYPIPRHDTVYWYQQGPGQDPQFLISFYEKMQSDKGSIPDRFSAQQFSDYHSELNMSSLELGDSALYFCASSSRGTSGRGFEQYFGPGTRLTVT.